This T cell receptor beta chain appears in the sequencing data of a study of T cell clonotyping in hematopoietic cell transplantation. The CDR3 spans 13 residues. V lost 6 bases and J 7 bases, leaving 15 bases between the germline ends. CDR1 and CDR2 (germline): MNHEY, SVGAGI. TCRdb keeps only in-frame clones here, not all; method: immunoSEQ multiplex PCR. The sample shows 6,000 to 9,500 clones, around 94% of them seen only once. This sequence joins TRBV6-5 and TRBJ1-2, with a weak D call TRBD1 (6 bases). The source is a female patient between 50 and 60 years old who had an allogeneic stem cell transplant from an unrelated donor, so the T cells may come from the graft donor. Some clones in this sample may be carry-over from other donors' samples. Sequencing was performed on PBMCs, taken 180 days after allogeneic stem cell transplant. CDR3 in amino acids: CASSPPGAGGYTF. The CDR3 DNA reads TGTGCCAGCAGCCCCCCGGGGGCCGGTGGCTACACCTTC.